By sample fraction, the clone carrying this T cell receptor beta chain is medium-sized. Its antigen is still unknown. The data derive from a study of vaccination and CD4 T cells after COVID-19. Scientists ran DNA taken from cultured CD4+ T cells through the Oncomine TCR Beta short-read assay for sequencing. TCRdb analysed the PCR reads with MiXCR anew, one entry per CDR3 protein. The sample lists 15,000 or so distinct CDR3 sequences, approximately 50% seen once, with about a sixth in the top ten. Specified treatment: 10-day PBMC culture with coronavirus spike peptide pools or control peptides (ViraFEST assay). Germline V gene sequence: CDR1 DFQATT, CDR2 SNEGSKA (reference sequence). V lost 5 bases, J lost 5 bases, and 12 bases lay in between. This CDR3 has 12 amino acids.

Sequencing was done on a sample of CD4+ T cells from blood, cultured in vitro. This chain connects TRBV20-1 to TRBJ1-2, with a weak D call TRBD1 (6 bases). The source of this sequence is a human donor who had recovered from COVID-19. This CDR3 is CSASGVPYGYTF. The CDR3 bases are TGCAGTGCTTCAGGGGTGCCTTATGGCTACACCTTC.